Detailed here is one T cell receptor (beta chain). Its antigen remains unknown. Assay: immunoSEQ multiplex PCR; the TCRdb copy retains only in-frame clones and omits some. The sample yields 150,000 to 200,000 clones, approximately 93% seen once. CDR1 and CDR2 from the germline V gene are SGHTS and YDEGEE. Trimming removed 2 bases from V and 3 bases from J, with 9 bases in between. This CDR3 has 14 amino acids. This sample was included in a study of T cell responses to AZD1222 COVID-19 vaccine. Broader study findings: White British people made up most donors, females outnumbered males, and clonal diversity was possibly underestimated. Following two doses of AZD1222, Spike-specific TCR breadth and depth rose.

The source was peripheral blood, collected 28 days after the second AZD1222 dose. The receptor comes from an adult who received the AZD1222 COVID-19 vaccine. The chain carries TRBV5-8 and TRBJ1-5; TRBD1 might be the D (6 bases). DNA for the CDR3: TGTGCCAGCAGCTTCCGGGGGGCCAATCAGCCCCAGCATTTT. Translation gives CASSFRGANQPQHF.